This T cell receptor (beta chain) was retrieved from a study of T cell responses to AZD1222 COVID-19 vaccine. Study-wide results and limits: Spike regions recognized by vaccine-associated CD4 TCRs spanned the protein, led by 160-218 and 743-854. No day 14 peak samples; only post-peak repertoires were characterized. Donor demographics were predominantly white British with a female majority; clonal diversity may be underestimated.

The table came from immunoSEQ multiplex PCR; TCRdb's copy has only in-frame clones and leaves some out. Altogether 25,000 to 30,000 clones are present, around four fifths being singletons, with the ten largest covering 5.8%. The germline V gene has CDR1 LGHDT and CDR2 YNNKEL (reference sequence). This CDR3 is 17 amino acids long. The V and J ends lost 4 bases and 4 bases, in that order; junction bases with no gene match: 11. Comments on this clone: Its specificity is not known.

The sample was peripheral blood, taken on day 0 of AZD1222 vaccination. The sequence came from an adult in good health. The chain uses TRBV3-1 (or the pseudogene TRBV3-2) and TRBJ2-7; 12 positions agree with TRBD2. The CDR3: CASSRLLTSGRPYEQYV. DNA of the CDR3: TGTGCCAGCAGCCGCCTCTTGACTAGCGGGAGACCTTACGAGCAGTACGTC.